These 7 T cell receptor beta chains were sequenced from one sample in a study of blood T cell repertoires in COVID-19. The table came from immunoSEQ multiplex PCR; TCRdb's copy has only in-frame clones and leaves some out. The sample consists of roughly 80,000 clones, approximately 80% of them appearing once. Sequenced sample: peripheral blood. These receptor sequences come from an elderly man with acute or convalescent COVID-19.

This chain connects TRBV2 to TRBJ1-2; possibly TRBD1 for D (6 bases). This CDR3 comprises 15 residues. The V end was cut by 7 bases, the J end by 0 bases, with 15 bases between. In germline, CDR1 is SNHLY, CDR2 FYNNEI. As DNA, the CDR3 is TGTGCCAGCAACCAGGGAAAGGGGGCTAACTATGGCTACACCTTC. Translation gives CASNQGKGANYGYTF. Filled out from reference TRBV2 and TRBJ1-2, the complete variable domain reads EPEVTQTPSHQVTQMGQEVILRCVPISNHLYFYWYRQILGQKVEFLVSFYNNEISEKSEIFDDQFSVERPDGSNFTLKIRSTKLEDSAMYFCASNQGKGANYGYTFGSGTRLTVV.

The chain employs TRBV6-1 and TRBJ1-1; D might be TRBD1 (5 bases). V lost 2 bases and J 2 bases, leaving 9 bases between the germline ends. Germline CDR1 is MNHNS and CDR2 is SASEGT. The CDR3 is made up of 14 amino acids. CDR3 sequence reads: CASSESQVNTEAFF. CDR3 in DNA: TGTGCCAGCAGTGAATCACAGGTAAACACTGAAGCTTTCTTT.

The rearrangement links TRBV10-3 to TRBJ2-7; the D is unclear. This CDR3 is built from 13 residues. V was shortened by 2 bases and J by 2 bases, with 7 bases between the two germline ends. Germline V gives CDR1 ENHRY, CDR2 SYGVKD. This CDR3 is CAISEPPPYEQYF. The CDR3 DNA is TGTGCCATCAGTGAGCCTCCCCCCTACGAGCAGTACTTC.

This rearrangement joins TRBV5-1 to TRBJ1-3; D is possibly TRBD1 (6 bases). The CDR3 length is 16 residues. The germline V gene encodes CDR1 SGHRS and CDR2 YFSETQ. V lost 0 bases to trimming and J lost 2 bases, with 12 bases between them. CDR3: CASSLEVGDTGNTIYF. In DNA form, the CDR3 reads TGCGCCAGCAGCTTGGAGGTGGGGGACACTGGAAACACCATATATTTT.

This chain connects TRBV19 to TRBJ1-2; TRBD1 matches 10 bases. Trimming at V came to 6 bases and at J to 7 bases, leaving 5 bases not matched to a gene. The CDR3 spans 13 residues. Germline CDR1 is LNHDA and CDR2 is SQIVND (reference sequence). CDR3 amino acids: CASSPDRGSGYTF. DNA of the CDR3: TGTGCCAGTAGCCCGGACAGGGGGTCTGGCTACACCTTC. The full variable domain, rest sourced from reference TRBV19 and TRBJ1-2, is DGGITQSPKYLFRKEGQNVTLSCEQNLNHDAMYWYRQDPGQGLRLIYYSQIVNDFQKGDIAEGYSVSREKKESFPLTVTSAQKNPTAFYLCASSPDRGSGYTFGSGTRLTVV.

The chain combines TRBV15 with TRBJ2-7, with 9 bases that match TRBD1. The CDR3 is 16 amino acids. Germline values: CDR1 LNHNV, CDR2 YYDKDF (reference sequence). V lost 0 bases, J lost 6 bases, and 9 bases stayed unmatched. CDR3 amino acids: CATSRDPTGGSREQYF. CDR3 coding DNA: TGTGCCACCAGCAGAGATCCAACAGGGGGCTCCCGCGAGCAGTACTTC.

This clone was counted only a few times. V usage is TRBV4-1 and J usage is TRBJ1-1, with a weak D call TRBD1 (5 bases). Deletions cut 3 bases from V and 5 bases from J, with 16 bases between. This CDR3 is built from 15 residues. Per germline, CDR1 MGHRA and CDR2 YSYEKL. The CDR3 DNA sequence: TGCGCCAGCAGCCAGAGTTGGGCAGGGCCTACTGAAGCTTTCTTT. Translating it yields CASSQSWAGPTEAFF.